The next 30 T cell receptor beta chains were all read from a single sample in a study of control samples from healthy donors and cancer patients. TCRdb keeps only in-frame clones here, not all; method: immunoSEQ multiplex PCR. The sample comprises 40,000 to 50,000 clones, around 70% of which are singletons, and 17% rests with the top ten. The sample was formalin-fixed, paraffin-embedded tissue. The receptors come from a male donor with melanoma.

The chain couples TRBV3-1 (or the pseudogene TRBV3-2) to TRBJ2-1; a weak D match, TRBD2 (5 bases). The CDR3 contains 11 residues. From germline, CDR1 is LGHDT and CDR2 YNNKEL (reference sequence). Between the trimmed V and J ends, which lost 8 bases and 12 bases, there was a span of 14 bases. DNA for the CDR3: TGTGCCAGCCGCGCCGGAGAGGGGCAGTTCTTC. Translating it yields CASRAGEGQFF.

This clone is categorized as medium-sized. V usage is TRBV10-2 and J usage is TRBJ2-7; a possible D gene is TRBD2 (5 bases). CDR3 length: 14 amino acids. CDR1 is WSHSY and CDR2 is SAAADI in the germline V gene. Trimming left V 0 bases short and J 6 bases short, with 12 bases between. CDR3 nucleotides: TGCGCCAGCAGTGAGTCGGGGAGAAAAGCCGAGCAGTACTTC. As protein: CASSESGRKAEQYF.

This sequence joins TRBV6-6 and TRBJ2-1; 9 bases align to TRBD2. The CDR3 consists of 14 residues. The trim removed 10 bases at V and 5 bases at J, leaving 9 bases unmatched. Germline assignment: CDR1 MNHNY and CDR2 SVGAGI (reference sequence). In nucleotides, the CDR3 is TGTGCCACCCTCGCTAGCGGGGTCGACAATGAGCAGTTCTTC. It yields the protein CATLASGVDNEQFF.

There are a few counts of this clone. The chain is built from TRBV11-2 and TRBJ2-3, with D tentatively TRBD2 (6 bases). Trimming shortened V by 1 base and J by 2 bases, and 13 bases separated the two germline ends. CDR1 is SGHAT, CDR2 FQNNGV, per germline. This CDR3 is 16 amino acids long. The chain's CDR3 is CASSLGIAEITDTQYF. The CDR3 coding sequence is TGTGCCAGCAGCTTAGGAATAGCGGAGATCACAGATACGCAGTATTTT.

This clone has only a few counts. The J gene is TRBJ1-1, the V gene TRBV6-1; 7 nucleotides align to TRBD1. This CDR3 region has 17 residues. Germline-derived CDR1 and CDR2 are MNHNS and SASEGT. V lost 6 bases to trimming and J lost 0 bases; unmatched junction nucleotides: 13. The CDR3 DNA follows: TGTGCCAGCAGCGAAACAGGGGCCCCTGTGATGAACACTGAAGCTTTCTTT. This gives the protein CASSETGAPVMNTEAFF.

The CDR3 reads CASSLSTSDQETQYF. CDR3 bases: TGTGCCAGCAGCTTAAGTACTAGCGATCAAGAGACCCAGTACTTC. The rearrangement links TRBV11-2 to TRBJ2-5; 7 nucleotides align to TRBD2. With 2 bases clipped from V and 2 bases from J, the junction kept 5 bases outside the gene matches. The CDR3 consists of 15 residues. The V gene's germline CDR1 is SGHAT and CDR2 FQNNGV.

The rearrangement uses TRBV29-1 and TRBJ2-1; D is possibly TRBD1 or TRBD2 (5 bases each). This CDR3 is 14 amino acids long. The V and J ends lost 2 bases and 3 bases respectively, with 11 bases between them. In germline, CDR1 is SQVTM, CDR2 ANQGSEA. This CDR3 reads CSVEYQGDYNEQFF. In DNA, the CDR3 is TGCAGCGTTGAATACCAGGGAGACTACAATGAGCAGTTCTTC.

V and J are TRBV2 and TRBJ2-4; D ambiguous. The germline V gene encodes CDR1 SNHLY and CDR2 FYNNEI. V was clipped by 6 bases and J by 1 base, with 7 bases between them. The CDR3 spans 13 residues. CDR3 in DNA: TGTGCCAGCAGCTTAAGCGCCAAAAACATTCAGTACTTC. It codes for CASSLSAKNIQYF.

The chain has TRBV10-3 and TRBJ2-7, with 12 bases fitting TRBD2. V lost 5 bases and J lost 2; bases outside the gene matches: 4. This CDR3 is 15 amino acids long. Per germline, CDR1 ENHRY and CDR2 SYGVKD. The CDR3 spells CAISPLAGGTYEQYF. The CDR3 nucleotides read TGTGCCATCAGTCCACTAGCGGGAGGAACCTACGAGCAGTACTTC.

This clone is a singleton in its sample. The chain uses TRBV5-4 and TRBJ2-1, with 7 positions matching TRBD1. With V trimmed by 4 bases and J by 5 bases, 6 bases remained unmatched. The CDR3 consists of 14 residues. The germline V gene has CDR1 SGHNT and CDR2 YYREEE (reference sequence). CDR3 DNA sequence: TGTGCCAGCAGCCCACCAGACAGGGACAATGAGCAGTTCTTC. It codes for CASSPPDRDNEQFF.

About this clone itself: Other DNA sequences of this sample code for an identical CDR3. The chain carries TRBV10-3 and TRBJ2-2; 8 nucleotides line up with TRBD2. CDR1 and CDR2 (germline): ENHRY, SYGVKD. The CDR3 sequence is 15 residues long. The ends lost 4 bases at V and 5 bases at J; junction bases unmatched: 6. This CDR3 is CAISGTSFGTGELFF. As DNA, the CDR3 is TGTGCCATCAGTGGGACTAGCTTTGGGACCGGGGAGCTGTTTTTT.

The chain combines TRBV11-3 with TRBJ2-1, with D hard to call. V lost 0 bases to trimming and J lost 5 bases, with 5 bases between them. CDR1 and CDR2 (germline): SGHNT, YENEEA. CDR3 length: 13 residues. Written as DNA, the CDR3 is TGTGCCAGCAGCTTAGACCGCCACAATGAGCAGTTCTTC. This gives the protein CASSLDRHNEQFF.

This clone appeared once. V gene TRBV28 combines with J gene TRBJ2-1; 7 nucleotides match TRBD2. Germline V gene data show CDR1 as MDHEN and CDR2 as SYDVKM. Unmatched junction bases numbered 8, after V lost 6 bases and J lost 6 bases. CDR3 length: 14 amino acids. CDR3 loop: CASSYMGGGNEQFF. In DNA, the CDR3 is TGTGCCAGCAGCTACATGGGGGGGGGCAATGAGCAGTTCTTC.

The table lists this clone with a few counts. The rearrangement joins TRBV7-9 to TRBJ2-7; TRBD2 matches at 7 bases. Germline V lookup: CDR1 SEHNR, CDR2 FQNEAQ (reference sequence). With 5 bases clipped from V and 9 bases from J, the junction kept 10 bases outside the gene matches. The CDR3 sequence is 13 residues long. The CDR3 region is CASSVGRERGQYF. Here the CDR3 DNA reads TGTGCCAGCAGCGTGGGGAGGGAGCGTGGGCAGTACTTC.

The sample holds a few counts of this clone. This rearrangement joins TRBV5-6 to TRBJ2-5, with TRBD2 as a possible D gene (6 bases). The CDR3 covers 14 residues. The ends were cut back, 6 bases at V and 9 bases at J, with 21 bases in the middle. CDR1 SGHDT and CDR2 YYEEEE come from the germline V gene. The CDR3 is CASTSTGGIGAQYF. The CDR3 DNA is TGTGCCAGCACCTCCACCGGAGGGATAGGGGCCCAGTACTTC.

This chain connects TRBV28 to TRBJ2-6; D possibly matches TRBD1 or TRBD2 (6 bases each). Germline values: CDR1 MDHEN, CDR2 SYDVKM. This CDR3 is built from 15 residues. The germline V and J ends were trimmed by 6 bases and 2 bases, with 11 bases remaining between them. CDR3 in amino acids: CASSYGGAGANVLTF. The CDR3 DNA sequence: TGTGCCAGCAGCTACGGGGGCGCTGGGGCCAACGTCCTGACTTTC.

The V gene is TRBV27, the J gene TRBJ1-2; D not certain. CDR1 and CDR2 from the germline V gene are MNHEY and SMNVEV (reference sequence). Trimming shortened V by 2 bases and J by 2 bases, and 6 bases separated the two germline ends. The CDR3 is 13 amino acids. The chain's CDR3 is CASSLRENYGYTF. The CDR3 nucleotides read TGTGCCAGCAGTTTAAGGGAAAACTATGGCTACACCTTC.

The CDR3 DNA reads TGTGCCAGCGAGTCGGAGGGAGGGTATCAGCCCCAGCATTTT. Translated, it gives CASESEGGYQPQHF. The gene calls are TRBV6-1 and TRBJ1-5; D unresolved. Trimming shortened V by 8 bases and J by 5 bases, and 16 bases separated the two germline ends. In germline, CDR1 is MNHNS, CDR2 SASEGT. This CDR3 comprises 14 residues.

The rearrangement uses TRBV20-1 and TRBJ1-5; D not resolved. This CDR3 contains 13 residues. Deletions cut 3 bases from V and 0 bases from J, with 6 bases between. The germline V gene has CDR1 DFQATT and CDR2 SNEGSKA (reference sequence). The CDR3 region has the DNA TGCAGTGCTAGTAAAAGTAGCAATCAGCCCCAGCATTTT. Translated: CSASKSSNQPQHF.

The chain carries TRBV24-1 and TRBJ2-6; no definite D call. In germline, CDR1 is KGHDR, CDR2 SFDVKD. The CDR3 spans 13 residues. V was pared by 10 bases and J by 4 bases, with 10 bases between. The CDR3 nucleotides read TGTGCCACACAAGCTGTGGGGGCCAACGTCCTGACTTTC. Translation: CATQAVGANVLTF.

Notes on this clone: A read error is possible here, since a much larger clone lies one base away. The identical CDR3 is also encoded by other nucleotide sequences in the sample. The chain is built from TRBV18 and TRBJ1-6; 8 positions agree with TRBD1. Germline V gene sequence: CDR1 KGHSH, CDR2 LQKENI. The CDR3 loop spans 16 amino acids. CDR3 nucleotide sequence: TGTGCCAGCTCACCAATCGCCCGACAGGGGCAATCACCCCTTCACTTT. Its translation is CASSPIARQGQSPLHF.

The gene calls are TRBV5-4 and TRBJ2-1, with TRBD1 as a possible D gene (7 bases). CDR3 length: 17 residues. Trimming took 4 bases from V and 0 from J, leaving 17 bases between them. The V gene's germline CDR1 is SGHNT and CDR2 YYREEE (reference sequence). The CDR3 here is CASSPRGRDYSYNEQFF. The CDR3 DNA reads TGTGCCAGCAGCCCGAGGGGGCGGGATTACTCCTACAATGAGCAGTTCTTC.

The V gene is TRBV27, the J gene TRBJ2-2; the D is unclear. This CDR3 comprises 14 residues. Deletions cut 4 bases from V and 2 bases from J, with 8 bases between. Germline lookup yields CDR1 MNHEY and CDR2 SMNVEV (reference sequence). CDR3 DNA sequence: TGTGCCAGCAGTTATGAGCCCAACACCGGGGAGCTGTTTTTT. Encoded protein: CASSYEPNTGELFF.

This clone has at least ten counts. This chain connects TRBV2 to TRBJ1-2, with D hard to call. The CDR3 length is 14 residues. V shed 1 base and J shed 4 bases, with 10 bases lying between them. Germline V gene sequence: CDR1 SNHLY, CDR2 FYNNEI. The CDR3 DNA reads as TGTGCCAGCAGTGAAGTCACAGCAGCCTATGGCTACACCTTC. It specifies CASSEVTAAYGYTF.

This chain links TRBV6-5 with TRBJ1-2; D is undetermined. This CDR3 has 12 amino acids. V was shortened by 6 bases and J by 8 bases, with 13 bases between the two germline ends. Germline values: CDR1 MNHEY, CDR2 SVGAGI. DNA for the CDR3: TGTGCCAGCAGCCGACTGGGCAAGGGCTACACCTTC. This codes for CASSRLGKGYTF.

The chain couples TRBV25-1 to TRBJ1-6; possibly TRBD1 for D (6 bases). V shed 4 bases and J shed 10 bases, with 14 bases lying between them. The CDR3 loop spans 14 amino acids. In germline, CDR1 is MGHDK, CDR2 SYGVNS. For the CDR3, the DNA is TGTGCCAGCAGTGTAGGGGGGTCAGCATCACCCCTCCACTTT. Amino acids: CASSVGGSASPLHF.

This clone has a handful of counts. The chain couples TRBV24-1 to TRBJ2-1; possible D gene TRBD1, 5 bases. The CDR3 covers 14 residues. Germline V CDR1 and CDR2: KGHDR, SFDVKD. The V gene lost 5 bases and the J gene lost 7 bases, with 14 bases spanning the gap. The CDR3 sequence is CATSAPGKGNEQFF. The CDR3, as DNA: TGTGCCACCAGTGCCCCCGGCAAGGGGAATGAGCAGTTCTTC.

The chain combines TRBV2 with TRBJ1-2, with TRBD1 matching over 7 bases. This CDR3 is built from 13 residues. V shed 3 bases and J 4 bases; nucleotides not matched to a gene: 2. CDR1 is SNHLY, CDR2 FYNNEI, per germline. The CDR3 sequence is CASSDRDSYGYTF. The CDR3, as DNA: TGTGCCAGCAGTGACCGGGACAGCTATGGCTACACCTTC.

This clone was detected once. The chain is built from TRBV2 and TRBJ2-7; no firm D call. In germline, CDR1 is SNHLY, CDR2 FYNNEI. CDR3 length: 12 residues. With 7 bases removed from V and 6 bases from J, the gap between germline ends came to 13 bases. The CDR3 bases are TGTGCCAGCAACCGCCTGGGCGGCGAGCAGTACTTC. Residues: CASNRLGGEQYF.

This chain uses TRBV7-3 with TRBJ2-2, with TRBD2 identical over 7 bases. The CDR3 runs to 16 residues. J gave up 3 bases and V 2 bases, and 6 bases lay outside the gene matches. Per the germline V gene, CDR1 is SGHTA and CDR2 is FQGTGA. CDR3 in amino acids: CASSLWGSGHTGELFF. As DNA, the CDR3 is TGTGCCAGCAGCTTATGGGGTAGCGGGCACACCGGGGAGCTGTTTTTT. Drawing the rest from reference TRBV7-3 and TRBJ2-2, the complete variable domain is GAGVSQTPSNKVTEKGKYVELRCDPISGHTALYWYRQSLGQGPEFLIYFQGTGAADDSGLPNDRFFAVRPEGSVSTLKIQRTERGDSAVYLCASSLWGSGHTGELFFGEGSRLTVL.